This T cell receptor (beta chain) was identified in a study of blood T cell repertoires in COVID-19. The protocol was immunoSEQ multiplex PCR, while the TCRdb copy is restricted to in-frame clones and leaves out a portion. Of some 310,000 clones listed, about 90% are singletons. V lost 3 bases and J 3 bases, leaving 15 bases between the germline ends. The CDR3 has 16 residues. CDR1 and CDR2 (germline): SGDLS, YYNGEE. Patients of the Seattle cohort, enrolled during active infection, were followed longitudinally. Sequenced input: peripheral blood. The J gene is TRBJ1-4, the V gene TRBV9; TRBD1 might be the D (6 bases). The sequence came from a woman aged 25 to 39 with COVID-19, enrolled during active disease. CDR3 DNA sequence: TGTGCCAGCAGCGCCCGCCGGGACAACGCTAATGAAAAACTGTTTTTT. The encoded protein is CASSARRDNANEKLFF. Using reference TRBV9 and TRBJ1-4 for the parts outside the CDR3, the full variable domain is DSGVTQTPKHLITATGQRVTLRCSPRSGDLSVYWYQQSLDQGLQFLIQYYNGEERAKGNILERFSAQQFPDLHSELNLSSLELGDSALYFCASSARRDNANEKLFFGSGTQLSVL.